This T cell receptor beta chain was sequenced in a study of cytomegalovirus exposure and HLA in healthy donors. The study, taken as a whole, reports: In vitro experiments confirmed that three CMV-associated chains were specific for CMV antigens. Prior analysis indicated that the majority of TCR beta V segments exhibited productivity approximately 90% or approximately 30% of the time.

Note on this clone: The antigen is unknown.

Primers: 60 Vbeta forward and 13 Jbeta reverse. The protocol was immunoSEQ multiplex PCR, while the TCRdb copy is restricted to in-frame clones and leaves out a portion. This sample has 95,000 to 100,000 clones, with approximately 71% found just once. Looked up from germline, CDR1 is LNHDA and CDR2 is SQIVND (reference sequence). Trimming cost V 5 bases and J 1 base, with 14 bases left between them. The length of the CDR3 is 15 residues. Sequences were obtained from PBMCs. The chain employs TRBV19 and TRBJ1-2, with TRBD1 as a possible D gene (5 bases). The sequence came from a female donor in good health and CMV-seronegative. The CDR3 sequence is CASSVSRGFNYGYTF. The CDR3 DNA reads TGTGCCAGTAGTGTCTCTCGGGGGTTTAACTATGGCTACACCTTC.